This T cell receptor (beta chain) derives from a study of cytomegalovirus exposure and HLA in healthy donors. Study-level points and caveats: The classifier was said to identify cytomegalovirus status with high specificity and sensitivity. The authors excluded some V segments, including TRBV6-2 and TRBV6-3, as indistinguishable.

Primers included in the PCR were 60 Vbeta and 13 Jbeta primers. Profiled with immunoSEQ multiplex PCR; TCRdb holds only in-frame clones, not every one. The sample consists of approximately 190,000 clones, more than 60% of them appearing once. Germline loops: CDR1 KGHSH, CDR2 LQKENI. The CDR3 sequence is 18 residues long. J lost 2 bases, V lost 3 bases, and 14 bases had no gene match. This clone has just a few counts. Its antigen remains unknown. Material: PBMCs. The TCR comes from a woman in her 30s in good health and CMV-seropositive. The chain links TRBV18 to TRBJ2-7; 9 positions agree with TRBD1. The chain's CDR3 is CASSPQPTGTGFAYEQYF. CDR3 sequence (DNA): TGTGCCAGCTCACCCCAACCCACCGGGACAGGGTTCGCCTACGAGCAGTACTTC.